This T cell receptor (beta chain) is from a study of blood T cells in healthy people across ages. Through a sample-barcoded 5' primer and a J-beta primer mix, a second PCR was run for roughly 6 to 11 cycles. TCRdb recomputed calls from the 5' RACE reads with MiXCR, one row per CDR3 protein. The data contain hundreds of thousands of distinct CDR3 sequences, 45% to 50% of them singletons. CDR1 and CDR2 from the germline V gene are LGHNA and YSLEER. CDR3 length: 16 amino acids. V was pared by 1 base and J by 7 bases, with 17 bases between. The sequence was collected from a woman aged 60 to 75 in good health. Sequencing input: blood. The chain has TRBV4-3 and TRBJ1-5, with a weak D call TRBD1 (6 bases). The CDR3 nucleotides are TGCGCCAGCAGCCAAGCTCCAAGGGGGGATGGGCAGCCCCAGCATTTT. It is translated as CASSQAPRGDGQPQHF.